Listed below are T cell receptor beta chains from one sample, sequenced in a study of cytomegalovirus exposure and HLA in healthy donors. Assay used: immunoSEQ multiplex PCR; TCRdb lists only in-frame clones, some missing. The sample holds 150,000 to 200,000 clones, about 80% seen once. Sequences were obtained from PBMCs. These receptors all stem from a woman aged 25 to 39 in good health and CMV-seropositive. Each CDR3 is given with its conserved first and last residue. Each record gives: V gene, D gene, clone size, J gene, CDR3 DNA, CDR3 protein. The D gene is left open where the match is weak. Only part of the rows carry a size: once, few, many, or a class if the clone is expanded.

TRBV18	.	.	TRBJ2-7	TGTGCCAGCTCACCAGCAGGGCGCGAGCAGTACTTC	CASSPAGREQYF
TRBV7-9	.	few	TRBJ1-1	TGTGCCAGCAGCCTCCGGGATCAAGGTCCCACTGAAGCTTTCTTT	CASSLRDQGPTEAFF
TRBV5-1	.	few	TRBJ2-5	TGCGCCAGCAGCGGCCAACCCCAAGAGACCCAGTACTTC	CASSGQPQETQYF
TRBV7-2	TRBD1	.	TRBJ1-5	TGTGCCAGCAGCTTAGGATACAGGGGGTATCAGCCCCAGCATTTT	CASSLGYRGYQPQHF
TRBV25-1	.	few	TRBJ2-1	TGTGCCAGCAAACAGGGCTCAATGAGTGAGTTCTTC	CASKQGSMSEFF
TRBV2	.	.	TRBJ2-3	TGTGCCAGCAGTGATTCCCTGACAGATACGCAGTATTTT	CASSDSLTDTQYF
TRBV2	.	.	TRBJ1-1	TGTGCCAGCAGTGTGGGGACAAGTGTTGAAGCTTTCTTT	CASSVGTSVEAFF
TRBV4-3	TRBD1	.	TRBJ1-2	TGCGCCAGCAGCCAAGATATCGTAGGGACAGGCTATGGCTACACCTTC	CASSQDIVGTGYGYTF
TRBV9	TRBD2	.	TRBJ2-7	TGTGCCAGCAGCGGAGGACTAGCGGGAGGGCCCGGACTTACCTACGAGCAGTACTTC	CASSGGLAGGPGLTYEQYF
TRBV28	TRBD1	.	TRBJ2-7	TGTGCCAGCAGGGGGACAGGGGGCGCAGGGTTCTACGAGCAGTACTTC	CASRGTGGAGFYEQYF
TRBV7-9	TRBD1	.	TRBJ2-2	TGTGCCAGCAGCGGAAGGACAGGGGGTAACACCGGGGAGCTGTTTTTT	CASSGRTGGNTGELFF
TRBV7-2	.	.	TRBJ2-1	TGTGCCAGCAGCTTAGCTCCCGGGGGAGGTTACAATGAGCAGTTCTTC	CASSLAPGGGYNEQFF
TRBV9	.	.	TRBJ2-7	TGTGCCAGCAGTTTTTCGGGTGGCCTCGGCGAGCAGTACTTC	CASSFSGGLGEQYF
TRBV15	TRBD1	.	TRBJ2-5	TGTGCCACCAGCAGAGATCGGTATCGACAGGGTTCTATCCAAGAGACCCAGTACTTC	CATSRDRYRQGSIQETQYF
TRBV2	.	.	TRBJ1-1	TGTGCCAGCAGGTCGGGAGAAGCTTTCTTT	CASRSGEAFF
TRBV5-1	TRBD2	few	TRBJ2-3	TGCGCCAGCAGCCAGTTAGCGGGGGTTACAGATACGCAGTATTTT	CASSQLAGVTDTQYF
TRBV6-5	TRBD2	.	TRBJ2-2	TGTGCCAGCAGTTATGGCGGGAGAGCCGGGGAGCTGTTTTTT	CASSYGGRAGELFF
TRBV5-4	.	.	TRBJ2-7	TGTGCCAGCAGCTTGGAGGCATTTGGAGGACGGGAGCAGTACTTC	CASSLEAFGGREQYF
TRBV11-2	.	.	TRBJ1-5	TGTGCCAGCAGCTTATATGGAGGGGCCCAGCCCCAGCATTTT	CASSLYGGAQPQHF
TRBV10-1	.	.	TRBJ2-2	TGCGCCAGCAGCGAGTCTGTGGCAACCGGGGAGCTGTTTTTT	CASSESVATGELFF
TRBV5-4	TRBD2	.	TRBJ2-3	TGTGCCAGCAGCTTGGCCGGGGGGGACACAGATACGCAGTATTTT	CASSLAGGDTDTQYF
TRBV2	.	.	TRBJ1-5	TGTGCCAGCTCGGGGGGACAATCAAGCAATCAGCCCCAGCATTTT	CASSGGQSSNQPQHF
TRBV19	TRBD2	.	TRBJ2-1	TGTGCCAGTACCCCAACGGGACTAGCGGGCAATGAGCAGTTCTTC	CASTPTGLAGNEQFF
TRBV5-6	.	once	TRBJ1-1	TGTGCCAGCAGCCTCCCGGGTCTAGGAGCTTTCTTT	CASSLPGLGAFF
TRBV27	TRBD1	.	TRBJ2-7	TGTGCCAGCAGTCTTCAACGGGACAGCTTCACCTACGAGCAGTACTTC	CASSLQRDSFTYEQYF
TRBV4-3	.	.	TRBJ2-7	TGCGCCAGCAGCCAAGGAGCGGTGAGCTCCTACGAGCAGTACTTC	CASSQGAVSSYEQYF
TRBV13	TRBD1	few	TRBJ1-4	TGTGCCAGCAGCGCCCGGACAGGGTGGGCTGAAAAACTGTTTTTT	CASSARTGWAEKLFF
TRBV9	TRBD1	.	TRBJ2-2	TGTGCCAGCAGCGTAGGACTGCCGGACAGGGAATCCGGGGAGCTGTTTTTT	CASSVGLPDRESGELFF
TRBV11-2	TRBD1	.	TRBJ1-2	TGTGCCAGCAGCTCGACCCGGTCTACAGGGGGCCTCGGCGGCTACACCTTC	CASSSTRSTGGLGGYTF
TRBV11-2	.	.	TRBJ2-5	TGTGCCAGCAGCCCGGGACATAACCAAGAGACCCAGTACTTC	CASSPGHNQETQYF
TRBV6-5	.	.	TRBJ2-7	TGTGCCAGCAGTTATCCCCATAGAGACAGGTGCTACGAGCAGTACTTC	CASSYPHRDRCYEQYF
TRBV6-6	.	.	TRBJ2-1	TGTGCCAGCAGTTACGACCGGGAGCTGCCCTACAATGAGCAGTTCTTC	CASSYDRELPYNEQFF
TRBV5-6	.	.	TRBJ2-7	TGTGCCAGCAGCTTCAAAGGCGCTCGGGAGGAGCAGTACTTC	CASSFKGAREEQYF
TRBV2	TRBD1	.	TRBJ2-7	TGTGCCAGCAGTGGACAGGGCTACGAGCAGTACTTC	CASSGQGYEQYF
TRBV12-5	TRBD1	.	TRBJ2-1	TGTGCTAGTGGTTTGGTCCCGGGACAGGGCCTCTACAATGAGCAGTTCTTC	CASGLVPGQGLYNEQFF
TRBV7-8	.	.	TRBJ1-1	TGTGCCAGCGAGGGCCCTGCGAACACTGAAGCTTTCTTT	CASEGPANTEAFF
TRBV2	.	.	TRBJ1-4	TGTGCCAGCTACGCCTGGGGGCAGGATGAAAAACTGTTTTTT	CASYAWGQDEKLFF
TRBV7-2	.	once	TRBJ2-1	TGTGCCAGCAGCTCTCGGAGTACTATCTCCTACAATGAGCAGTTCTTC	CASSSRSTISYNEQFF
TRBV9	.	.	TRBJ1-3	TGTGCCAGCAGCCCTTTAGGGTCAGGGTCCGGAAACACCATATATTTT	CASSPLGSGSGNTIYF
TRBV5-1	TRBD2	.	TRBJ2-1	TGCGCCAGCAGCTCCCTAGCGGGAGGTTACAATGAGCAGTTCTTC	CASSSLAGGYNEQFF
TRBV6-1	.	.	TRBJ2-5	TGTGCCAGCAGTGAAGAGAGGGAAGGGACCCAGTACTTC	CASSEEREGTQYF
TRBV19	.	.	TRBJ1-5	TGTGCCAGTAGTAGGACACATGATCAGCCCCAGCATTTT	CASSRTHDQPQHF
TRBV28	.	.	TRBJ2-2	TGTGCCAGCAGTTTCTGGCGGACCGGGGAGCTGTTTTTT	CASSFWRTGELFF
TRBV6-6	.	.	TRBJ2-2	TGTGCCAGCAGTAGAAGGGGGACCGGGGAGCTGTTTTTT	CASSRRGTGELFF